Here is one T cell receptor (beta chain) with its context. What it binds is unknown. Both 60 Vbeta primers and 13 Jbeta primers went into the PCR. Sequencing was performed with immunoSEQ multiplex PCR; in TCRdb, only in-frame clones are kept and a portion is missing. The table has about 170,000 clones, about 78% seen once; the top ten hold about 13%. The CDR3 spans 15 residues. Germline V gene lookup returns CDR1 SGHDT and CDR2 YYEEEE. V was pared by 3 bases and J by 0 bases, with 2 bases of the junction left unmatched. The data belong to a study of cytomegalovirus exposure and HLA in healthy donors. Study results and limitations: HLA-A and HLA-B allele assignments for most subjects were reportedly predicted accurately using TCR beta sequences. The CMV antigen specificity of a few CMV-associated chains was confirmed through in vitro analysis. Being productive about 87% or about 30% of the time was typical of most TCR beta V segments in an earlier analysis.

The chain links TRBV5-6 to TRBJ1-5; 8 nucleotides match TRBD1. Specimen: PBMCs. The receptor's source is a woman aged 50 to 65 in good health and CMV-seropositive. This chain's CDR3 is CASSWDRPSNQPQHF. As DNA, the CDR3 is TGTGCCAGCAGCTGGGACAGGCCTAGCAATCAGCCCCAGCATTTT.